A single sample gave rise to the 20 T cell receptor beta chains below, sequenced in a study of blood T cell repertoires in COVID-19 (dated by TCRdb to 2019 to 2021). Receptor libraries were prepared by the immunoSEQ multiplex PCR assay. TCRdb re-hosts the immuneACCESS table, in-frame sequences only. Its copies lack some clones; in the studies checked, an unresolved V gene accounts for under half of them, and the cause for the rest is not known. The sample table lists under 100,000 clones, around 94% of them with a count of one. The ten largest clones capture nearly 6.5% of the sample. Specimen: peripheral blood. These TCRs come from a woman aged 55-75 years with active COVID-19.

The chain employs TRBV28 and TRBJ1-2; D not resolved. Germline-derived CDR1 and CDR2 are MDHEN and SYDVKM. This CDR3 is 15 amino acids long. V lost 7 bases and J lost 8, with 23 bases in between. The CDR3 DNA reads TGTGCCAGCACCCCGGCCAGCGGTGGGCTATGGGGCTACACCTTC. Encoded protein: CASTPASGGLWGYTF.

This clone was detected once. This same CDR3 is encoded by further DNA sequences in the sample. The chain combines TRBV24-1 with TRBJ1-2; 9 nucleotides line up with TRBD1. The CDR3 is made up of 15 amino acids. The V gene end was trimmed by 2 bases and the J gene end by 6 bases; junction bases not matched to a gene: 6. Germline V lookup: CDR1 KGHDR, CDR2 SFDVKD. The CDR3 here is CATSDSGQGRDGYTF. CDR3 coding DNA: TGTGCCACCAGTGATTCGGGACAGGGAAGGGATGGCTACACCTTC.

The chain uses TRBV28 and TRBJ1-2; D possibly corresponds to TRBD1 (6 bases). This CDR3 is 16 amino acids long. Germline CDR1 MDHEN, CDR2 SYDVKM. The V gene lost 4 bases and the J gene lost 4 bases, with 19 bases spanning the gap. Here the CDR3 DNA reads TGTGCCAGCAGTTCACCCTCGGGACGGGACACCTATGGCTACACCTTC. Translated, it gives CASSSPSGRDTYGYTF.

V is TRBV7-6 and J is TRBJ2-2; D possibly corresponds to TRBD2 (6 bases). CDR3 length: 16 amino acids. The germline V gene has CDR1 SGHVS and CDR2 FNYEAQ. Trimming shortened V by 2 bases and J by 7 bases, and 17 bases separated the two germline ends. The CDR3 bases are TGTGCCAGCAGCTTAAACCCTTGGAGGGCGATCGGGGAGCTGTTTTTT. This codes for CASSLNPWRAIGELFF.

This chain connects TRBV12-5 to TRBJ1-1; unclear D gene. This CDR3 has 13 amino acids. V dropped 1 base and J dropped 1 base, with 4 bases sitting between them. Looked up from germline, CDR1 is LGHNT and CDR2 is FRNRAP. CDR3 DNA sequence: TGTGCTAGTGGTTTGGGAGCGAACACTGAAGCTTTCTTT. Residues: CASGLGANTEAFF.

The chain uses TRBV28 and TRBJ2-1, with TRBD1 matching 7 bases. The CDR3 has 12 amino acids. Germline lookup yields CDR1 MDHEN and CDR2 SYDVKM. The ends lost 7 bases at V and 7 bases at J; junction bases unmatched: 4. The CDR3 loop reads CASKIRGNEQFF. CDR3 nucleotide sequence: TGTGCCAGCAAAATCAGGGGGAATGAGCAGTTCTTC.

The gene calls are TRBV6-2 or TRBV6-3 and TRBJ2-2, with 11 bases matching TRBD2. The CDR3 runs 20 residues. The V gene end was trimmed by 0 bases and the J gene end by 4 bases; junction bases not matched to a gene: 13. Germline-derived CDR1 and CDR2 are MNHEY and SVGEGT. CDR3 protein: CASSYSPGVAGGQRTGELFF. In DNA, the CDR3 is TGTGCCAGCAGTTACTCCCCGGGGGTAGCGGGGGGGCAACGCACCGGGGAGCTGTTTTTT.

The chain links TRBV28 to TRBJ2-1, with TRBD1 identical over 9 bases. The CDR3 sequence is 15 residues long. Trimming at V came to 3 bases and at J to 2 bases, leaving 2 bases not matched to a gene. Germline CDR1 MDHEN, CDR2 SYDVKM. This CDR3 is CASSFGDRAYNEQFF. The DNA of the CDR3 is TGTGCCAGCAGTTTCGGGGACAGGGCCTACAATGAGCAGTTCTTC.

The chain carries TRBV18 and TRBJ2-7; 11 bases align to TRBD1. The CDR3 spans 15 residues. With V trimmed by 3 bases and J by 3 bases, 4 bases remained unmatched. Germline V gives CDR1 KGHSH, CDR2 LQKENI. The CDR3 bases are TGTGCCAGCTCACCTTTGGGACAGGGGGGCTACGAGCAGTACTTC. Amino acid sequence: CASSPLGQGGYEQYF.

This clone appeared a single time. The chain joins TRBV5-1 to TRBJ2-7, with TRBD1 identical over 9 bases. Germline loops: CDR1 SGHRS, CDR2 YFSETQ. This CDR3 has 14 amino acids. V shed 1 base, J shed 4 bases, and the junction held 3 bases outside the gene matches. The CDR3 sequence is CASSLLGTGYEQYF. CDR3 sequence (DNA): TGCGCCAGCAGCTTGTTAGGGACAGGGTACGAGCAGTACTTC.

The chain joins TRBV9 to TRBJ1-6; weak D call: TRBD1 (5 bases). Germline assignment: CDR1 SGDLS and CDR2 YYNGEE. This CDR3 is built from 14 residues. V dropped 4 bases and J dropped 4 bases, with 9 bases sitting between them. CDR3 nucleotides: TGTGCCAGCAGCCCTGGGGGGTATAATTCACCCCTCCACTTT. This encodes CASSPGGYNSPLHF. Combining the CDR3 with reference TRBV9 and TRBJ1-6 gives the whole variable domain DSGVTQTPKHLITATGQRVTLRCSPRSGDLSVYWYQQSLDQGLQFLIQYYNGEERAKGNILERFSAQQFPDLHSELNLSSLELGDSALYFCASSPGGYNSPLHFGNGTRLTVT.

The chain has TRBV28 and TRBJ2-3; a possible D gene is TRBD2 (7 bases). The CDR3 runs 15 residues. The V gene lost 5 bases and the J gene lost 1 base, with 13 bases spanning the gap. CDR1 MDHEN and CDR2 SYDVKM come from the germline V gene. The CDR3 spells CASSDWGGGTDTQYF. CDR3 DNA: TGTGCCAGCAGTGACTGGGGGGGCGGCACAGATACGCAGTATTTT.

This chain uses TRBV15 with TRBJ1-5, with D unresolved. The CDR3 length is 15 residues. Germline V CDR1 and CDR2: LNHNV, YYDKDF (reference sequence). V lost 4 bases and J lost 3, with 13 bases in between. This CDR3 is CATSKADGPNQPQHF. The CDR3 DNA reads as TGTGCCACCAGCAAAGCGGACGGGCCCAATCAGCCCCAGCATTTT.

The rearrangement links TRBV7-2 to TRBJ1-2, with 7 bases matching TRBD1. CDR3 length: 15 residues. Germline assignment: CDR1 SGHTA and CDR2 FQGNSA. The V and J ends lost 4 bases and 10 bases, in that order; junction bases with no gene match: 15. CDR3 in amino acids: CASSSPQPGQSSYTF. CDR3 coding DNA: TGTGCCAGCAGCTCTCCCCAACCGGGACAGTCATCCTACACCTTC.

DNA of the CDR3: TGTGCCAGCATCTCCGGGGTGAGCTCCTACAATGAGCAGTTCTTC. Protein sequence: CASISGVSSYNEQFF. The chain recombines TRBV28 with TRBJ2-1; a possible D gene is TRBD2 (5 bases). This CDR3 contains 15 residues. V lost 7 bases to trimming and J lost 0 bases, with 13 bases between them. Per the germline V gene, CDR1 is MDHEN and CDR2 is SYDVKM.

The table lists this clone with a count of one. This chain uses TRBV5-6 with TRBJ2-2; D uncertain. The CDR3 is 14 amino acids. V was pared by 2 bases and J by 0 bases, with 5 bases between. The germline V gene encodes CDR1 SGHDT and CDR2 YYEEEE. The CDR3 spells CASSFTANTGELFF. The CDR3 nucleotides are TGTGCCAGCAGCTTCACAGCGAACACCGGGGAGCTGTTTTTT.

V usage is TRBV28 and J usage is TRBJ2-2; 8 nucleotides match TRBD1. CDR3 length equals 15 residues. Per the germline V gene, CDR1 is MDHEN and CDR2 is SYDVKM. Losses at the gene ends were 3 bases for V and 3 bases for J; bases not matched to a gene: 3. The CDR3 bases are TGTGCCAGCAGTTTGCCGGACAGGGACACCGGGGAGCTGTTTTTT. It yields the protein CASSLPDRDTGELFF.

V and J are TRBV28 and TRBJ2-5; 9 nucleotides agree with TRBD2. Germline V gives CDR1 MDHEN, CDR2 SYDVKM. This CDR3 is built from 13 residues. Trimming took 5 bases from V and 4 from J; bases not matched to a gene: 2. The DNA of the CDR3 is TGTGCCAGCAGTAAAGCGGGAGGAGAGACCCAGTACTTC. Protein product: CASSKAGGETQYF. The variable domain in full, with the rest retrieved from reference TRBV28 and TRBJ2-5, is DVKVTQSSRYLVKRTGEKVFLECVQDMDHENMFWYRQDPGLGLRLIYFSYDVKMKEKGDIPEGYSVSREKKERFSLILESASTNQTSMYLCASSKAGGETQYFGPGTRLLVL.

The CDR3 sequence: CSASQGITYNEQFF. DNA of the CDR3: TGCAGCGCATCGCAGGGTATTACCTACAATGAGCAGTTCTTC. The chain employs TRBV29-1 and TRBJ2-1; a weak D match, TRBD1 (5 bases). CDR3 length: 14 residues. CDR1 SQVTM and CDR2 ANQGSEA come from the germline V gene. V was trimmed by 7 bases and J by 2 bases, leaving 15 bases between them.

This rearrangement joins TRBV10-1 to TRBJ2-2; 11 nucleotides line up with TRBD2. The ends lost 6 bases at V and 6 bases at J; junction bases unmatched: 12. This CDR3 comprises 17 residues. Germline CDR1 and CDR2: WNHNN and SYGVQD (reference sequence). The CDR3 loop reads CASSLMTLAGGAGELFF. The CDR3 nucleotides read TGCGCCAGCAGCCTGATGACGCTAGCGGGGGGAGCCGGGGAGCTGTTTTTT.